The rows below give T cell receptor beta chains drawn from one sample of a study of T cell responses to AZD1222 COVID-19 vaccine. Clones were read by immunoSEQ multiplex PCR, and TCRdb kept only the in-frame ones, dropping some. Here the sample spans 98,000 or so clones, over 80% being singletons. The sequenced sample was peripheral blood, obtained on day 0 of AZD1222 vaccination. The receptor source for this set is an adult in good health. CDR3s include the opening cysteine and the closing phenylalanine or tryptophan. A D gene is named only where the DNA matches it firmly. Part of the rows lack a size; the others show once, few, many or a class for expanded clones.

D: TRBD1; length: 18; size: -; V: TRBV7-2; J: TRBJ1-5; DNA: TGTGCCAGCAGCCTCCGCGGGCAGGGGGCTTCAGGCAATCAGCCCCAGCATTTT; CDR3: CASSLRGQGASGNQPQHF
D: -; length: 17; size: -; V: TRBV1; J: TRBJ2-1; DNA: TGCACCAGCAGCCAAGTCTTGTCTAGCGGGGGCTACAATGAGCAGTTCTTC; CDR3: CTSSQVLSSGGYNEQFF
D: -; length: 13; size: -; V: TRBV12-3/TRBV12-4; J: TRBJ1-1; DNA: TGTGCCACCTTAAGCCAGGGAGCCACTGAAGCTTTCTTT; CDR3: CATLSQGATEAFF
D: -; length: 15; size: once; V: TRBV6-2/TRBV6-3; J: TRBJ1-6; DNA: TGTGCCAGCAGTTACCTGGACAATAATAATTCACCCCTCCACTTT; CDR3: CASSYLDNNNSPLHF
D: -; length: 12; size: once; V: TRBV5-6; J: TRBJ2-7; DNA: TGTGCCAGCAGCTTGACTCCGGCCGAGCAGTACTTC; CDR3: CASSLTPAEQYF
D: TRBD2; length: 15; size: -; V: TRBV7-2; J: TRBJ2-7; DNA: TGTGCCAGCAGCTTTGCGGGAGGACCAAACTACGAGCAGTACTTC; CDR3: CASSFAGGPNYEQYF
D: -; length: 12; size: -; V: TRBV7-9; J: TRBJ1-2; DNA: TGTGCCAGCAGCGCAGGGTGGGATGGCTACACCTTC; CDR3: CASSAGWDGYTF
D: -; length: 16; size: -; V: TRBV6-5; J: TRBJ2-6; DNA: TGTGCCAGCAGTTACTCAATGGCAGCGCGGGCCAACGTCCTGACTTTC; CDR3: CASSYSMAARANVLTF
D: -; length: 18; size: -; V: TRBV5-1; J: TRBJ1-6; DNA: TGCGCCAGCAGCTCGTCTGCCCTTCCGAGCTCCTATAATTCACCCCTCCACTTT; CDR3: CASSSSALPSSYNSPLHF
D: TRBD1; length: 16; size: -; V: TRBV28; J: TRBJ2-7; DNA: TGTGCCAGCAGTTCCCCCCGGACAGGGGCCTCCTACGAGCAGTACTTC; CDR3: CASSSPRTGASYEQYF
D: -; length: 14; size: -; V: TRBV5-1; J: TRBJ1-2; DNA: TGCGCCAGCAGCTTACCCTTCGGCCTTGGGGGCTACACCTTC; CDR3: CASSLPFGLGGYTF
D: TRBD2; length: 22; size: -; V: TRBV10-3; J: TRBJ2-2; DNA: TGTGCCATCAGTAAAAACCCCTTACAACTAGCGGGGGGGCCGCCCACAAGCGGGGAGCTGTTTTTT; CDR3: CAISKNPLQLAGGPPTSGELFF
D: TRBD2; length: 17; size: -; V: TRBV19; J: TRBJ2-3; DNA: TGTGCCAGTAAGACTAGCGGGGGGCTCCACTCCCGAGATACGCAGTATTTT; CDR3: CASKTSGGLHSRDTQYF
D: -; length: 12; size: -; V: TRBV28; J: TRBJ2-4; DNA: TGTGCCACAAAGGGACACCAAAACATTCAGTACTTC; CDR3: CATKGHQNIQYF
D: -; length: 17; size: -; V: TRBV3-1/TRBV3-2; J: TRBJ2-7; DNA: TGTGCCAGCAGCCAAGAGTCCGACTCCGAGAGCTCCTACGAGCAGTACTTC; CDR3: CASSQESDSESSYEQYF
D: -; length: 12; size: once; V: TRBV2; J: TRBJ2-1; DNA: TGTGCCAGATCTGTTACAGGGAATGAGCAGTTCTTC; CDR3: CARSVTGNEQFF
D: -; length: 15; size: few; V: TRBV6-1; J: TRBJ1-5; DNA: TGTGCCAGCAGTGATAGTTTCAGGGTCCAACAGCCCCAGCATTTT; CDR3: CASSDSFRVQQPQHF
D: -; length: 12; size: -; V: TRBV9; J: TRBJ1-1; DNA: TGTGCCAGCAGCCCAACTTTAAATGAAGCTTTCTTT; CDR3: CASSPTLNEAFF
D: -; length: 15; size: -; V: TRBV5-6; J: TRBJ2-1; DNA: TGTGCCAGCAGCTTGGGAGGGGGATCCTACAATGAGCAGTTCTTC; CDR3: CASSLGGGSYNEQFF
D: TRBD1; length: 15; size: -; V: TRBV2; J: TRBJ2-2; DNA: TGTGCCAGCAGGAGGACAGGGGCGGGCACCGGGGAGCTGTTTTTT; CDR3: CASRRTGAGTGELFF
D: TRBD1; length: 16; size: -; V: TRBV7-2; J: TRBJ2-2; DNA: TGTGCCAGCAGCAACCGGACAGGGGCGAACACCGGGGAGCTGTTTTTT; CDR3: CASSNRTGANTGELFF
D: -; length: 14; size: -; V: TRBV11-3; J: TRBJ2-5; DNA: TGTGCCAGCAGCGTGCAAGGTGGGGGAGAGACCCAGTACTTC; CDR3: CASSVQGGGETQYF
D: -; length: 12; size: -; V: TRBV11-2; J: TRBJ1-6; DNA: TGTGCCAGCAGCTCTACTACTTCACCCCTCCACTTT; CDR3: CASSSTTSPLHF
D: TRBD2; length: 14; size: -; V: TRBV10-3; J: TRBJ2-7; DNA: TGTGCCACCGGTAGCGGGGGGAGTTCCTACGAGCAGTACTTC; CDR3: CATGSGGSSYEQYF
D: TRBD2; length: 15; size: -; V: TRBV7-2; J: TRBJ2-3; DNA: TGTGCCAGCAGCTCCAAGCGGGGGAGGACAGATACGCAGTATTTT; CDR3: CASSSKRGRTDTQYF
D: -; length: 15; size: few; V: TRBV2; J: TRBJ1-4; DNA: TGTGCCAGCAGTCGATCTGGACAGTATAATGAAAAACTGTTTTTT; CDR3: CASSRSGQYNEKLFF
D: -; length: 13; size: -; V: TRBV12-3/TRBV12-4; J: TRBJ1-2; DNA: TGTGCCAGCAGTGTAGGGAAGAGGGATGGCTACACCTTC; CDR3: CASSVGKRDGYTF
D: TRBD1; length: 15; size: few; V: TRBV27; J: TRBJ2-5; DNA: TGTGCCAGCAGTACCCTCGGACAGGGGAAAGAGACCCAGTACTTC; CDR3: CASSTLGQGKETQYF
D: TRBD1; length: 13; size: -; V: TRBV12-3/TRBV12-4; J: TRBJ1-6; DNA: TGTGCCAGCAGGCCTACAGGGGATTCACCCCTCCACTTT; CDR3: CASRPTGDSPLHF
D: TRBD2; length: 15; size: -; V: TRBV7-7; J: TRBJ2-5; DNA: TGTGCTAGCAGCTTAGCCGGGGGGACTCAAGAGACCCAGTACTTC; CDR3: CASSLAGGTQETQYF
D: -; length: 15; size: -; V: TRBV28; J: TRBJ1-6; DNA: TGTGCCAGCAGTTTAGATGGGCAGCAAGTCTCACCCCTCCACTTT; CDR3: CASSLDGQQVSPLHF